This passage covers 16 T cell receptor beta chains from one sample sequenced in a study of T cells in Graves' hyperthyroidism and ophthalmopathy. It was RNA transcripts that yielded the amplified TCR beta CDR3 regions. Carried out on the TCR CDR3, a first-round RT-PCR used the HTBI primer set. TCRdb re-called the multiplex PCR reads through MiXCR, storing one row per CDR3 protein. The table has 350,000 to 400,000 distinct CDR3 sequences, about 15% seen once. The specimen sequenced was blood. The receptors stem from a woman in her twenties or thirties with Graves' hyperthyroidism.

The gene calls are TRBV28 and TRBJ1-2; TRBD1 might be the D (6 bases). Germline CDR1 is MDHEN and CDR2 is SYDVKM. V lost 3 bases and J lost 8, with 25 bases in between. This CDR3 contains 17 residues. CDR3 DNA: TGTGCCAGCAGTTTGACGGCCTTTTCGGGGGCACAAAGGGGCTACACCTTC. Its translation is CASSLTAFSGAQRGYTF.

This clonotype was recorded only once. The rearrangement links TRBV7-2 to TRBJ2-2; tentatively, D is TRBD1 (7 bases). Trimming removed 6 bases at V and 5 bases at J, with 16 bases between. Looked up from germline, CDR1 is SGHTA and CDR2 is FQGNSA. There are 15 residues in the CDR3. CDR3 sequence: CASSLVAGGTGELFF. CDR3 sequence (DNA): TGTGCCAGCAGTCTAGTGGCAGGGGGGACCGGGGAGCTGTTTTTT.

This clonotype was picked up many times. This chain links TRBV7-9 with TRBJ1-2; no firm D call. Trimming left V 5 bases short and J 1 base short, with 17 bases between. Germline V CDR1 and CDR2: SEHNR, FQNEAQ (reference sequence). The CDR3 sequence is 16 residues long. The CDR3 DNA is TGTGCCAGCAGCCCACGGGATTTTGTGAATAACTATGGCTACACCTTC. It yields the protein CASSPRDFVNNYGYTF.

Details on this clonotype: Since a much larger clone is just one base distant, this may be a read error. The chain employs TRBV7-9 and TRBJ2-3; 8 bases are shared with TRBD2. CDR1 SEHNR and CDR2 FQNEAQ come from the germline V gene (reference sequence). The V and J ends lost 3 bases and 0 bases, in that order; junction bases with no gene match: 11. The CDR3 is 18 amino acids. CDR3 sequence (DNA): TGTGCCAGCAGCTTTCGACAGACCCGACTAGCGAGCACAGATACGCAGTATTTT. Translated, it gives CASSFRQTRLASTDTQYF.

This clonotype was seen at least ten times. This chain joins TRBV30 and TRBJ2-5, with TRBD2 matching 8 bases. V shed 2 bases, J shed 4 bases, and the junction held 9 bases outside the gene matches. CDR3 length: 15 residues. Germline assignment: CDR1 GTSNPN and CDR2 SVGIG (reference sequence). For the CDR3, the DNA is TGTGCCTGGAGTCAGGATACAGCGGGAGCAGAGACCCAGTACTTC. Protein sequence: CAWSQDTAGAETQYF.

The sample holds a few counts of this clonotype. CDR3 amino acids: CASSLALVGAAHEQYF. The CDR3 region has the DNA TGTGCCAGCAGCTTAGCGCTTGTGGGCGCGGCCCACGAGCAGTACTTC. The chain is built from TRBV7-9 and TRBJ2-7; no firm D call. Germline loops: CDR1 SEHNR, CDR2 FQNEAQ (reference sequence). The CDR3 length is 16 residues. V was shortened by 0 bases and J by 5 bases, with 17 bases between the two germline ends.

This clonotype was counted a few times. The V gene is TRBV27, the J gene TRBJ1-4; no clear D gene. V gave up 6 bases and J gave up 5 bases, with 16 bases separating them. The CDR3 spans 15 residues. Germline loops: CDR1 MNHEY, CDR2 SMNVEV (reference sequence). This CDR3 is CASSFGVRKNEKLFF. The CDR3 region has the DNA TGTGCCAGCAGCTTCGGGGTCAGAAAAAATGAAAAACTGTTTTTT.

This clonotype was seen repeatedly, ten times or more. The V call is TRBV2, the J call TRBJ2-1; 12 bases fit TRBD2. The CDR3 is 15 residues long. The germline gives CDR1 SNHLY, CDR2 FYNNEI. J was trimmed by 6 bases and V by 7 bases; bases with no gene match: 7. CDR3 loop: CASKGLAGGPNEQFF. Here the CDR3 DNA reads TGTGCCAGCAAGGGGCTAGCGGGAGGGCCCAATGAGCAGTTCTTC.

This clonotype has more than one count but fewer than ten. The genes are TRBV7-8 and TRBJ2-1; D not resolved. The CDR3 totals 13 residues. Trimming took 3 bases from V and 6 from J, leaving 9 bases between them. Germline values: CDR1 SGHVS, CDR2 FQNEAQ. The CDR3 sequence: CASSFEAPNEQFF. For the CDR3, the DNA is TGTGCCAGCAGCTTTGAAGCCCCCAATGAGCAGTTCTTC.

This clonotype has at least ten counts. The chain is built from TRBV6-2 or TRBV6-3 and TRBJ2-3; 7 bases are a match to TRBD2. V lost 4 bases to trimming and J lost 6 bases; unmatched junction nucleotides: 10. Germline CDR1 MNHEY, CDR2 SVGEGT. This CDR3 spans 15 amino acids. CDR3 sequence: CASSLRTRKADTQYF. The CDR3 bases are TGTGCCAGCAGTTTGAGGACTAGAAAGGCGGATACGCAGTATTTT.

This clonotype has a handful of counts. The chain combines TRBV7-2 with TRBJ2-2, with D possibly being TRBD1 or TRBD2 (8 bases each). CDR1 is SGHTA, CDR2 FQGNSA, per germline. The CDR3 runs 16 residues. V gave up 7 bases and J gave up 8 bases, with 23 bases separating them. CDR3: CASNRGGGRLEGELFF. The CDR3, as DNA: TGTGCCAGCAACAGGGGGGGCGGGAGGCTGGAGGGGGAGCTGTTTTTT.

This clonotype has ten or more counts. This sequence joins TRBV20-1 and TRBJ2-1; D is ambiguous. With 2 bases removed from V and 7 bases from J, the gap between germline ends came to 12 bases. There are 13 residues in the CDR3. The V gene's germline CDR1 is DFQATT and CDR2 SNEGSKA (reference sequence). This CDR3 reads CSARWKLGNEQFF. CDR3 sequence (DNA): TGCAGTGCTAGATGGAAACTTGGTAATGAGCAGTTCTTC.

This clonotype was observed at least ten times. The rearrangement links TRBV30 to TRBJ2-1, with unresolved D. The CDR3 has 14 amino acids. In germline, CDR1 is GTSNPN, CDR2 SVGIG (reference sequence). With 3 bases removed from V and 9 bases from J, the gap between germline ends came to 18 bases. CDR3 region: CAWSLLSESAEQFF. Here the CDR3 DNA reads TGTGCCTGGAGCCTCCTCTCCGAGAGTGCTGAGCAGTTCTTC.

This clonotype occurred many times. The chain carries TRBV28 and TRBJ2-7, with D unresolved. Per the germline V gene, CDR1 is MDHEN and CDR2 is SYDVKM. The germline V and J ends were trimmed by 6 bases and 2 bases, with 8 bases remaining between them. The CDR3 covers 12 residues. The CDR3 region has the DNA TGTGCCAGCAGCTACAAGGCCTACGAGCAGTACTTC. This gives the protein CASSYKAYEQYF.

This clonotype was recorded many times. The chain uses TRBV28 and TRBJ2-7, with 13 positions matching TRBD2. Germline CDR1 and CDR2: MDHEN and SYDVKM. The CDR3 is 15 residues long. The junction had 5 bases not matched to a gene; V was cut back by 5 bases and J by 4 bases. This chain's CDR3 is CASSEGTSGMYEQYF. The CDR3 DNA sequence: TGTGCCAGCAGTGAAGGGACTAGCGGGATGTACGAGCAGTACTTC.

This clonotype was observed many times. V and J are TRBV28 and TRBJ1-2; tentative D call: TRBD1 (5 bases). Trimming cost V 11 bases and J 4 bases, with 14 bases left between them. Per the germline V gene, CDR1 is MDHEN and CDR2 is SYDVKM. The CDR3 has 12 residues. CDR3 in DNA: TGTGCCTCTGAGGGCCAGGGCTATGGCTACACCTTC. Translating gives CASEGQGYGYTF.